This T cell receptor beta chain was captured in a study of metastatic and nonmetastatic thyroid tumors. Study outcomes and limitations: Across blood and tumor, TCR beta diversity in malignant thyroid tumors was reportedly significantly higher than in benign nodules.

Patients were all untreated before their thyroid surgery. This clone was seen repeatedly, ten times or more. Its antigen remains unidentified. As processed by the authors: The study built a papillary thyroid cancer distant-metastasis classifier from CDR3 differences across clinicopathological groups. Using MiXCR, TCRdb re-called clones from the PCR reads. The V and J calls and clone size come from TCRdb's table, not from the authors' own analysis. The sample carries approximately 90,000 clones, less than 10% recorded once. Germline V gene sequence: CDR1 MNHNS, CDR2 SASEGT. Deletions cut 7 bases from V and 1 base from J, with 7 bases between. CDR3 length: 13 residues.

The rearrangement links TRBV6-1 to TRBJ2-2; tentatively, D is TRBD1 (5 bases). The clonotype comes from a female donor with papillary thyroid cancer or a benign thyroid nodule (not recorded which). Some clones in this sample may be carry-over from other donors' samples. The sequenced material came from blood. CDR3 sequence reads: CASTGQNTGELFF. CDR3 coding DNA: TGTGCCAGCACAGGGCAGAACACCGGGGAGCTGTTTTTT.